Below are 24 T cell receptor beta chains sequenced from a single sample in a study of cytomegalovirus exposure and HLA in healthy donors. The primer mix had 60 Vbeta and 13 Jbeta primers. This table comes from immunoSEQ multiplex PCR, and its TCRdb copy is limited to in-frame clones, with some not included. The sample carries around 130,000 clones, 75% to 90% recorded once. Sequencing used PBMCs. The receptors were sampled from a woman between 35 and 50 years old in good health and CMV-seropositive.

The chain joins TRBV6-6 to TRBJ2-1, with TRBD2 matching over 8 bases. CDR3 length equals 14 residues. Germline CDR1 is MNHNY and CDR2 is SVGAGI (reference sequence). J was trimmed by 8 bases and V by 5 bases; bases with no gene match: 8. The chain's CDR3 is CASSPHGLADEQFF. As DNA, the CDR3 is TGTGCCAGCAGTCCACATGGACTAGCCGATGAGCAGTTCTTC.

The V gene is TRBV20-1, the J gene TRBJ1-2; 10 positions match TRBD1. V was clipped by 6 bases and J by 9 bases; unmatched bases: 4. Germline CDR1 DFQATT, CDR2 SNEGSKA (reference sequence). CDR3 length equals 11 residues. CDR3 nucleotide sequence: TGCAGTGCAGGGACAGGGGTTAGCTACACCTTC. It specifies CSAGTGVSYTF.

This clone was seen a single time. This chain links TRBV19 with TRBJ1-1, with D unresolved. V dropped 7 bases and J dropped 1 base, with 19 bases sitting between them. Germline CDR1 reads LNHDA; CDR2 reads SQIVND (reference sequence). This CDR3 is 16 amino acids long. This CDR3 is CASNHRALRGNTEAFF. The CDR3 nucleotides read TGTGCCAGTAATCATCGGGCTCTTCGGGGGAACACTGAAGCTTTCTTT.

The V gene is TRBV9, the J gene TRBJ1-6; 7 positions agree with TRBD1. V lost 4 bases, J lost 6 bases, and 7 bases stayed unmatched. This CDR3 has 15 amino acids. Germline V gene data show CDR1 as SGDLS and CDR2 as YYNGEE. The CDR3 nucleotides read TGTGCCAGCAGCCCCCGACAGGGAGCTAATTCACCCCTCCACTTT. It encodes CASSPRQGANSPLHF.

J is TRBJ1-6 and V is TRBV9, with 7 bases matching TRBD1. The V gene end was trimmed by 4 bases and the J gene end by 5 bases; junction bases not matched to a gene: 3. The length of the CDR3 is 14 residues. Germline V CDR1 and CDR2: SGDLS, YYNGEE. The CDR3 sequence is CASSLGQNNSPLHF. The CDR3 nucleotides read TGTGCCAGCAGCCTGGGACAGAATAATTCACCCCTCCACTTT.

The chain has TRBV7-2 and TRBJ2-5; possible D gene TRBD1, 5 bases. Trimming left V 5 bases short and J 0 bases short, with 13 bases between. The V gene's germline CDR1 is SGHTA and CDR2 FQGNSA. The CDR3 extends over 15 amino acids. The CDR3 loop is CASSKKSGNQETQYF. For the CDR3, the DNA is TGTGCCAGCAGCAAAAAGTCAGGGAACCAAGAGACCCAGTACTTC.

The chain combines TRBV25-1 with TRBJ1-4; D possibly corresponds to TRBD1 (6 bases). Germline V gene sequence: CDR1 MGHDK, CDR2 SYGVNS. The CDR3 length is 15 residues. Between the trimmed V and J ends, which lost 3 bases and 8 bases, there was a span of 16 bases. This CDR3 is CASSEPNREGEKLFF. The CDR3 DNA is TGTGCCAGCAGTGAGCCCAACAGGGAGGGGGAAAAACTGTTTTTT. The full variable domain, in which reference TRBV25-1 and TRBJ1-4 provide the parts outside the CDR3, is EADIYQTPRYLVIGTGKKITLECSQTMGHDKMYWYQQDPGMELHLIHYSYGVNSTEKGDLSSESTVSRIRTEHFPLTLESARPSHTSQYLCASSEPNREGEKLFFGSGTQLSVL.

The chain joins TRBV18 to TRBJ1-1; a weak D match, TRBD1 (5 bases). Between the trimmed V and J ends, which lost 3 bases and 0 bases, there was a span of 11 bases. The germline gives CDR1 KGHSH, CDR2 LQKENI. CDR3 length equals 15 residues. The CDR3: CASSPSRQMNTEAFF. The CDR3 region has the DNA TGTGCCAGCTCACCTTCCCGACAGATGAACACTGAAGCTTTCTTT.

This sequence joins TRBV27 and TRBJ2-6, with TRBD2 matching over 13 bases. V was pared by 5 bases and J by 4 bases, with 8 bases of the junction left unmatched. The CDR3 length is 18 residues. The germline V gene has CDR1 MNHEY and CDR2 SMNVEV (reference sequence). The CDR3 loop reads CASSPRTSGSSGANVLTF. CDR3 nucleotides: TGTGCCAGCAGTCCTAGGACTAGCGGGAGTTCCGGGGCCAACGTCCTGACTTTC.

The chain has TRBV10-3 and TRBJ2-7; D possibly corresponds to TRBD1 (6 bases). This CDR3 has 13 residues. CDR1 is ENHRY, CDR2 SYGVKD, per germline. The germline V and J ends were trimmed by 8 bases and 7 bases, with 18 bases remaining between them. The CDR3 DNA sequence: TGTGCCATCGCCGGGACCTCCCAGGGGGAGCAGTACTTC. It yields the protein CAIAGTSQGEQYF.

This chain joins TRBV5-1 and TRBJ2-1; perhaps TRBD1 as D (5 bases). Trimming cost V 4 bases and J 8 bases, with 13 bases left between them. Germline V gene data show CDR1 as SGHRS and CDR2 as YFSETQ. There are 13 residues in the CDR3. DNA of the CDR3: TGCGCCAGCAGCCAGGGCCCGACGGATGAGCAGTTCTTC. This encodes CASSQGPTDEQFF. The full variable domain, with the rest looked up from reference TRBV5-1 and TRBJ2-1, is KAGVTQTPRYLIKTRGQQVTLSCSPISGHRSVSWYQQTPGQGLQFLFEYFSETQRNKGNFPGRFSGRQFSNSRSEMNVSTLELGDSALYLCASSQGPTDEQFFGPGTRLTVL.

V is TRBV7-6 and J is TRBJ1-4, with TRBD1 matching over 12 bases. The length of the CDR3 is 17 residues. J gave up 4 bases and V 5 bases, and 8 bases lay outside the gene matches. Germline CDR1 reads SGHVS; CDR2 reads FNYEAQ. Here the CDR3 DNA reads TGTGCCAGCAGCCGGGGACAGGGGGCGCAGGGTAATGAAAAACTGTTTTTT. Protein: CASSRGQGAQGNEKLFF.

The gene calls are TRBV2 and TRBJ2-5; 8 bases align to TRBD2. Germline-derived CDR1 and CDR2 are SNHLY and FYNNEI. This CDR3 spans 15 amino acids. Trimming removed 5 bases from V and 9 bases from J; junction bases left unmatched: 14. The CDR3 coding sequence is TGTGCCAGCAGTCTTTATGCTAGCGGGCCGGGGGCCCAGTACTTC. Translated: CASSLYASGPGAQYF.

This clone has more than one count but fewer than ten. This rearrangement joins TRBV4-2 to TRBJ2-7, with 9 bases matching TRBD1. The V and J ends lost 0 bases and 4 bases, in that order; junction bases with no gene match: 4. The germline V gene encodes CDR1 LGHNA and CDR2 YNFKEQ. The CDR3 contains 15 residues. DNA for the CDR3: TGTGCCAGCAGCCAAGAGGGACAGGGAAGGTACGAGCAGTACTTC. Its translation: CASSQEGQGRYEQYF.

V is TRBV11-2 and J is TRBJ2-2; TRBD2 matches at 9 bases. Germline-derived CDR1 and CDR2 are SGHAT and FQNNGV. The CDR3 runs 13 residues. The CDR3 DNA is TGTGTAGGCGGGAGGGCCGACACCGGGGAGCTGTTTTTT. Its translation: CVGGRADTGELFF.

This clone came up once. The chain links TRBV15 to TRBJ2-5, with a tentative D call TRBD2 (6 bases). CDR3 size: 19 residues. Deletions cut 0 bases from V and 5 bases from J, with 25 bases between. In germline, CDR1 is LNHNV, CDR2 YYDKDF (reference sequence). This CDR3 is CATSRDPVEGQGGRETQYF. In DNA, the CDR3 is TGTGCCACCAGCAGAGACCCTGTAGAGGGGCAGGGAGGCAGGGAGACCCAGTACTTC.

Only one count was recorded for this clone. J is TRBJ1-2 and V is TRBV9; a weak D match, TRBD1 (5 bases). The CDR3 consists of 17 residues. Trimming left V 2 bases short and J 3 bases short, with 20 bases between. In germline, CDR1 is SGDLS, CDR2 YYNGEE. The CDR3 spells CASSVELWGGLDYGYTF. CDR3 DNA: TGTGCCAGCAGCGTTGAATTGTGGGGGGGGTTGGACTATGGCTACACCTTC.

Only one count was recorded for this clone. The chain uses TRBV19 and TRBJ1-1; 8 bases align to TRBD1. CDR1 and CDR2 (germline): LNHDA, SQIVND (reference sequence). After removal of 7 bases from V and 1 base from J, the junction contained 11 bases not matched to a gene. The CDR3 has 16 amino acids. The chain's CDR3 is CASTLPRGRRNTEAFF. The DNA for the CDR3 is TGTGCCAGTACCCTGCCCAGGGGGCGTAGGAACACTGAAGCTTTCTTT. Looking up the rest from reference TRBV19 and TRBJ1-1 gives the full variable domain: DGGITQSPKYLFRKEGQNVTLSCEQNLNHDAMYWYRQDPGQGLRLIYYSQIVNDFQKGDIAEGYSVSREKKESFPLTVTSAQKNPTAFYLCASTLPRGRRNTEAFFGQGTRLTVV.

CDR3 bases: TGTGCCAGCAGTTTATCAGGTCCTCTGGGCATGGGTGCAGATACGCAGTATTTT. It yields the protein CASSLSGPLGMGADTQYF. This chain uses TRBV27 with TRBJ2-3; D remains unclear. Per the germline V gene, CDR1 is MNHEY and CDR2 is SMNVEV (reference sequence). This CDR3 is 18 amino acids long. The ends were cut back, 0 bases at V and 4 bases at J, with 20 bases in the middle.

The rearrangement joins TRBV9 to TRBJ2-5, with 11 bases that match TRBD2. In germline, CDR1 is SGDLS, CDR2 YYNGEE. Germline trimming cut 2 bases from V and 4 bases from J; bases unmatched to any gene: 1. The CDR3 totals 14 residues. CDR3 residues: CASSVTSGGETQYF. The CDR3 bases are TGTGCCAGCAGCGTTACTAGCGGGGGAGAGACCCAGTACTTC. Using reference TRBV9 and TRBJ2-5 for the parts outside the CDR3, the full variable domain is DSGVTQTPKHLITATGQRVTLRCSPRSGDLSVYWYQQSLDQGLQFLIQYYNGEERAKGNILERFSAQQFPDLHSELNLSSLELGDSALYFCASSVTSGGETQYFGPGTRLLVL.

The chain links TRBV21-1 to TRBJ2-5; TRBD1 was called by the table and not checked on the DNA. TRBV21-1 is recorded as a pseudogene. The CDR3 runs 18 residues. The CDR3 protein is CASSKVVWGPPYQETQYF. CDR3 DNA sequence: TGTGCCAGCAGCAAGGTAGTGTGGGGGCCCCCGTACCAAGAGACCCAGTACTTC.

The chain carries TRBV27 and TRBJ1-2; TRBD1 matches 7 bases. The CDR3 has 16 residues. V lost 3 bases, J lost 1 base, and 8 bases stayed unmatched. Germline V gene data show CDR1 as MNHEY and CDR2 as SMNVEV (reference sequence). The CDR3 spells CASSFLQGPLNYGYTF. In nucleotides, the CDR3 is TGTGCCAGCAGTTTCCTACAGGGGCCCCTTAACTATGGCTACACCTTC.

As regards this clone: One end of the junction is discordant with germline, which a read error may explain. The J gene is TRBJ2-1, the V gene TRBV7-7; 11 bases are a match to TRBD2. CDR1 is SSHAT and CDR2 is FNYEAQ in the germline V gene (reference sequence). CDR3 length equals 15 residues. CDR3 residues: CASSLLAGVGNEQFF. CDR3 DNA: TGTGCTAGCAGCTTACTAGCGGGAGTGGGGAATGAGCAGTTCTTC.

This chain uses TRBV6-5 with TRBJ2-7; D may be TRBD2 (6 bases). Germline CDR1 reads MNHEY; CDR2 reads SVGAGI. The CDR3 sequence is 14 residues long. Trimming shortened V by 4 bases and J by 7 bases, and 17 bases separated the two germline ends. The CDR3 spells CASSFLPEGGEQYF. The CDR3, as DNA: TGTGCCAGCAGTTTCCTTCCAGAAGGAGGGGAGCAGTACTTC.